This TCR beta chain emerged from a study of T cells in Graves' hyperthyroidism and ophthalmopathy (dated by TCRdb to between 2018 and 2020). Turning to the overall study: Peripheral blood was collected at initial diagnosis, before any treatment. To identify distinguishing TCR V-J signatures, a discovery cohort of 95 to 100 patients was used, comprising 40 to 45 with Graves' ophthalmopathy and around 57 with stable Graves' hyperthyroidism. An independent validation cohort of 18 to 20 hyperthyroidism patients and roughly 16 patients who later progressed to ophthalmopathy tested prospective prediction of ophthalmopathy. For training and testing, the 100 patients in the discovery cohort were randomly divided in a 7:3 ratio. Thyroid tissue and blood T-cell repertoires from about six Graves' hyperthyroidism patients were also compared in the study. After blood sampling, hyperthyroidism patients were treated with methimazole at a starting dose of 30 mg daily, and ophthalmopathy patients were treated with high-dose intravenous methylprednisolone. The paper describes TCR Vbeta CDR3 sequencing of 120 to 150 peripheral blood samples, made up of 43 ophthalmopathy patients, around 73 hyperthyroidism patients and roughly 17 progressor patients. The investigation overall reported the following: Most expanded thyroid clonotypes (frequency above 0.001) were also detected in blood, a finding suggesting that blood repertoires may reflect thyroid immune responses. Ophthalmopathy was separated from stable hyperthyroidism by a 13 V-J signature model, with approximately 86% sensitivity and just over 81% specificity obtained in cross-validation and 80%/75% obtained in testing. In validation, progression to ophthalmopathy was predicted by the model with about 70% sensitivity and roughly 76% specificity, a median of 6.5 months before onset. No statistical method was used to fix the sample size in advance, and group allocation was not hidden from the investigators.

Stable Graves' hyperthyroidism was defined as the absence of progression to ophthalmopathy over 18 months of follow-up. Hyperthyroidism patients were aged 18 to 65 years and newly diagnosed, with disease duration of less than 2 months. The study excluded patients with uncontrolled infections, other autoimmune diseases, pregnancy or lactation. Diagnoses relied on clinical symptoms, serum thyroxine and TRAb, thyroid ultrasound and orbital computed tomography. Ficoll-Paque density gradient centrifugation was used to isolate PBMCs from about 10 ml of fresh peripheral blood. Total RNA was extracted with Trizol reagent, and quality was checked on an Agilent 2100 Bioanalyzer. This clonotype has at least ten counts. It lacks a known antigen. At one boundary the junction diverges from the germline segment, which might be a read error. CDR1 is given as WNHNN and CDR2 as SYGVQD, both from the germline V gene (reference sequence). The CDR3 measures 13 amino acids from cysteine to phenylalanine. Just CDR3 DNA is preserved here, 39 bases in frame from base 1.

Amplification of TCR beta CDR3 regions was carried out from RNA transcripts. A first-round RT-PCR of the TCR CDR3 used the HTBI primer set with the Qiagen OneStep RT-PCR kit. Libraries were constructed in a second round of multiplex PCR, after which size selection and purification were carried out. Libraries were sequenced paired-end with 100 bp reads on an Illumina HiSeq2000. Per the original workflow: SOAPnuke was used to process the raw data, removing reads that contained adapters or uncalled bases, had a mean Phred below 15, or lacked an exact match to the constant primer or identifier. High-quality paired reads were merged with COPE v1.2.5, and unique nucleotide sequences were defined as clonotypes. MiTCR v1.1 was used to align the clonotypes against IMGT TRBV, TRBD and TRBJ reference segments. Analysis was restricted to V-J combinations with a frequency above 0.0001, which covered 99% to 99.2% of repertoires. A TCS score was defined as the ratio of F50 (clonal expansion) to E x V (chaos), with BLOSUM62-based TCRdist applied between CDR3 peptides within each V-J. Welch's t-statistics and random forest reduced just over 500 V-J features to roughly 13, which were used in a naive Bayes classifier (R e1071). TCRdb trimmed public reads at Q25 via fastp, called clones via MiXCR and kept in-frame beta chains. All rows with the same CDR3 protein become a single entry with the most common DNA and genes. TCRdb's processing, not the authors' own work, is the source of the V and J calls. A total of about 320,000 distinct CDR3 sequences appear in this sample, 16% of them only once. Approximately 33% of the sample is held by the ten biggest clonotypes.

Recombination linked TRBV10-1 to TRBJ2-7; 7 nucleotides in the junction match TRBD1. The receptor comes from a young man with Graves' hyperthyroidism. The sequencing sample was made of blood. The bases read TGCGCCACCAGTGGACAGGTTTCCTACGAGCAGTACTTC. Translated, this gives CATSGQVSYEQYF.